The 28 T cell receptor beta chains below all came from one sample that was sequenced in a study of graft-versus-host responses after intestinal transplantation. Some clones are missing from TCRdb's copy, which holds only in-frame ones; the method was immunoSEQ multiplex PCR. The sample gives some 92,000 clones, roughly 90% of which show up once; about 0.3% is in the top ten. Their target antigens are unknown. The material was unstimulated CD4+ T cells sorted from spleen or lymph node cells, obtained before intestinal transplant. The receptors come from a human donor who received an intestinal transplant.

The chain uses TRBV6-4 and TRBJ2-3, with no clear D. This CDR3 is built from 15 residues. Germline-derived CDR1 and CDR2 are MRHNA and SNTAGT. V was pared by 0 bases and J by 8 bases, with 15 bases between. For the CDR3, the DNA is TGTGCCAGCAGTGACTCAGGTCCTAGGGCGGCTACGCAGTATTTT. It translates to CASSDSGPRAATQYF.

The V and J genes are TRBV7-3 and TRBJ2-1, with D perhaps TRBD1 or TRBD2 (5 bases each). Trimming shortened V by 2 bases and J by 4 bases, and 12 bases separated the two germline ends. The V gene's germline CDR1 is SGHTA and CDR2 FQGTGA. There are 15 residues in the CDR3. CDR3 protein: CASSLSRGPYNEQFF. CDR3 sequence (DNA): TGTGCCAGCAGCTTATCTAGGGGACCTTACAATGAGCAGTTCTTC.

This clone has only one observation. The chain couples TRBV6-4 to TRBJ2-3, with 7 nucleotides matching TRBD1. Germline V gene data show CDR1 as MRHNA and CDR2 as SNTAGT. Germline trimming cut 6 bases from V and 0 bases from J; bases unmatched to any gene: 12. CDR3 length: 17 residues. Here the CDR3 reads CASRPGQLNSSTDTQYF. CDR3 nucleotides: TGTGCCAGCAGGCCGGGACAGCTTAACTCTAGCACAGATACGCAGTATTTT.

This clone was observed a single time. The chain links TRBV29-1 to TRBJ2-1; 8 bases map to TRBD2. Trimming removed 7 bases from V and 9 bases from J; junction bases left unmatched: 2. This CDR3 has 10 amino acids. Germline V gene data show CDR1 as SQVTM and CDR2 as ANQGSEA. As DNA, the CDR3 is TGCAGCGGTAGCGGGACTGAGCAGTTCTTC. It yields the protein CSGSGTEQFF.

The CDR3 sequence is CASSLWSVTGGDEETQYF. DNA of the CDR3: TGTGCCAGCAGTTTATGGTCGGTGACAGGGGGGGATGAAGAGACCCAGTACTTC. The chain couples TRBV28 to TRBJ2-5; 9 bases line up with TRBD1. Germline trimming cut 0 bases from V and 3 bases from J; bases unmatched to any gene: 11. CDR1 and CDR2 (germline): MDHEN, SYDVKM. The CDR3 spans 18 residues.

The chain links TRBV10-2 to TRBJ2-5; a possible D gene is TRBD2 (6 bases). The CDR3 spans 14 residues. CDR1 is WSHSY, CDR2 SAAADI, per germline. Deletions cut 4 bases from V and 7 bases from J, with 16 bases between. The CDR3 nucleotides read TGCGCCAGCAGTGGGATAGGGCCGGGACTGACCCAGTACTTC. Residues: CASSGIGPGLTQYF.

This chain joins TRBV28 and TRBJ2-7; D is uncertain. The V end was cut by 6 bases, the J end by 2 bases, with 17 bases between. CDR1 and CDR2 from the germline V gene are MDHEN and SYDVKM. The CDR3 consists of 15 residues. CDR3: CASRRYGGVAYEQYF. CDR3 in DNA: TGTGCCAGCAGGCGTTATGGCGGAGTTGCCTACGAGCAGTACTTC.

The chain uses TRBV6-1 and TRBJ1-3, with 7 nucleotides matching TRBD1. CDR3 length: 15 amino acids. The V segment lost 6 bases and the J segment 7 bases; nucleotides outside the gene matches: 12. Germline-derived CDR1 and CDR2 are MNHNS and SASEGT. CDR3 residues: CASRVNRGSSNTIYF. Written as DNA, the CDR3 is TGTGCCAGCAGGGTCAACAGGGGTAGCTCGAACACCATATATTTT.

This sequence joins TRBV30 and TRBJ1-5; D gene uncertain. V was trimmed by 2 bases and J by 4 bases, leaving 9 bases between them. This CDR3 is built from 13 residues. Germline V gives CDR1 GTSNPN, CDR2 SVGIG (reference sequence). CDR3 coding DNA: TGTGCCTGGAGTAAGGACGGGAATCAGCCCCAGCATTTT. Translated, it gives CAWSKDGNQPQHF.

The CDR3: CASSGRQGETGANVLTF. Here the CDR3 DNA reads TGTGCCAGCAGCGGGCGACAGGGGGAAACTGGGGCCAACGTCCTGACTTTC. J is TRBJ2-6 and V is TRBV7-9; 9 bases map to TRBD1. The V gene's germline CDR1 is SEHNR and CDR2 FQNEAQ (reference sequence). The CDR3 has 17 residues. V was pared by 5 bases and J by 2 bases, with 7 bases of the junction left unmatched.

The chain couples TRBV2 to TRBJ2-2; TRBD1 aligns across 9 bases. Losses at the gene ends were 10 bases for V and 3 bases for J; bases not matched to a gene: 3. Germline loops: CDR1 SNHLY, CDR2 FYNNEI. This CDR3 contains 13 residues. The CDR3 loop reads CATRTGDTGELFF. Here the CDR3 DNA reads TGTGCCACCCGGACAGGGGACACCGGGGAGCTGTTTTTT. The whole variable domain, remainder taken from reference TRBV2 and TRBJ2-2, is EPEVTQTPSHQVTQMGQEVILRCVPISNHLYFYWYRQILGQKVEFLVSFYNNEISEKSEIFDDQFSVERPDGSNFTLKIRSTKLEDSAMYFCATRTGDTGELFFGEGSRLTVL.

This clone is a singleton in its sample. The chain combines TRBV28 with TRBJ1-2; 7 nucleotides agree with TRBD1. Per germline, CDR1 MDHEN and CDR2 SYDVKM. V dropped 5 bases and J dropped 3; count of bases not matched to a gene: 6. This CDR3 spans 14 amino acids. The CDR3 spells CASSGGQIHYGYTF. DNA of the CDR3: TGTGCCAGCAGTGGGGGACAGATCCACTATGGCTACACCTTC.

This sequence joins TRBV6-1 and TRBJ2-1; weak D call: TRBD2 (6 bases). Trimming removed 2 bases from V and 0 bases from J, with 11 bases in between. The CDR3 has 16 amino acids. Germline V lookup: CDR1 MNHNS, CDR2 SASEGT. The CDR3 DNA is TGTGCCAGCAGTGAACCCGGACTACTCTCCTACAATGAGCAGTTCTTC. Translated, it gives CASSEPGLLSYNEQFF.

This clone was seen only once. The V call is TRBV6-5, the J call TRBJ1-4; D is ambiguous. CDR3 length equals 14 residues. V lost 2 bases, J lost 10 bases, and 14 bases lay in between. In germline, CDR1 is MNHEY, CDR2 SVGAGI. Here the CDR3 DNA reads TGTGCCAGCAGTTACGAACAAGGGTTGGGAAAACTGTTTTTT. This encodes CASSYEQGLGKLFF.

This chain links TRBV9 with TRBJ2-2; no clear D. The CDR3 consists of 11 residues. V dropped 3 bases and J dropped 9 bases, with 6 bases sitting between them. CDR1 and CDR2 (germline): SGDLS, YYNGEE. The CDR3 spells CASSATRELFF. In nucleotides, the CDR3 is TGTGCCAGCAGCGCTACCCGGGAGCTGTTTTTT.

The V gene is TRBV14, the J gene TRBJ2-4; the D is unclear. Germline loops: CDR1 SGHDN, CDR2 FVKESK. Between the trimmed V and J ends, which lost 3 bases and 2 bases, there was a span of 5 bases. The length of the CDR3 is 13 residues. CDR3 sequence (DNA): TGTGCCAGCAGCCAGGGGTCCAAAAACATTCAGTACTTC. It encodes CASSQGSKNIQYF.

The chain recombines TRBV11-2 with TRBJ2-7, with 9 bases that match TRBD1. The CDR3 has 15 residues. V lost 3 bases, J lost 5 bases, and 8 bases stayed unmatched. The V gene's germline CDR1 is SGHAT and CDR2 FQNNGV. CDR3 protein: CASSFNRGRLDEQYF. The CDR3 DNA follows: TGTGCCAGCAGCTTCAACAGGGGGCGCCTTGACGAGCAGTACTTC.

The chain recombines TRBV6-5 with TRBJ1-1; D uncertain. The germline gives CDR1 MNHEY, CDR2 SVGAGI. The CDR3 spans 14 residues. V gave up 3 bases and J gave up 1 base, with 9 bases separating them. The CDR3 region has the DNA TGTGCCAGCAGTTATTCGCGACCGAACACTGAAGCTTTCTTT. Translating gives CASSYSRPNTEAFF.

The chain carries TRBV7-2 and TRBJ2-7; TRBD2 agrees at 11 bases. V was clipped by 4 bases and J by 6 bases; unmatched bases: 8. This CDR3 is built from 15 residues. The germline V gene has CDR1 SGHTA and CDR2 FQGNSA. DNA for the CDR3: TGTGCCAGCAGCTCCAGACTAGCGGGATTAGGCGAGCAGTACTTC. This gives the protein CASSSRLAGLGEQYF.

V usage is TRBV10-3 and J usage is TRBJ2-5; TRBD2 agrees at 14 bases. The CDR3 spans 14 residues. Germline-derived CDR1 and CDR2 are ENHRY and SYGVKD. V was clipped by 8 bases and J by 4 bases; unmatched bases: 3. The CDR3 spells CAIGTSGRPETQYF. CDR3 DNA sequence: TGTGCCATCGGGACTAGCGGGAGACCAGAGACCCAGTACTTC.

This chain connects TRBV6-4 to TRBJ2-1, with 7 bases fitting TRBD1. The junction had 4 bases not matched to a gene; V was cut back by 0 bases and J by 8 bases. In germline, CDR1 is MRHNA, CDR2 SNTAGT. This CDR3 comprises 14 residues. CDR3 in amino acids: CASSDSTGIDEQFF. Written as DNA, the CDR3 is TGTGCCAGCAGTGACTCGACAGGGATCGATGAGCAGTTCTTC.

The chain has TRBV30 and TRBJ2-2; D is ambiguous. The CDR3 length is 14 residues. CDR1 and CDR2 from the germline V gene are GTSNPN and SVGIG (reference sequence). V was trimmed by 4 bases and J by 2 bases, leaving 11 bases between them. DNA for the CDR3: TGTGCCTGGATAGGCGGATACAACACCGGGGAGCTGTTTTTT. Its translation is CAWIGGYNTGELFF.

This CDR3 reads CASSSRLAGVYEQYF. The CDR3 coding sequence is TGTGCCAGCAGTTCACGACTAGCGGGGGTCTACGAGCAGTACTTC. This sequence joins TRBV5-4 and TRBJ2-7, with 12 bases fitting TRBD2. CDR3 size: 15 residues. J gave up 3 bases and V 5 bases, and 6 bases lay outside the gene matches. Germline lookup yields CDR1 SGHNT and CDR2 YYREEE (reference sequence).

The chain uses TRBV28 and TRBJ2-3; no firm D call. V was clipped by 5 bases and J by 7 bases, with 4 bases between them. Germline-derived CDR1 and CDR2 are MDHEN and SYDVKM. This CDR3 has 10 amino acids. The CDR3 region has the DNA TGTGCCAGCAGTGCATATACGCAGTATTTT. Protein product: CASSAYTQYF.

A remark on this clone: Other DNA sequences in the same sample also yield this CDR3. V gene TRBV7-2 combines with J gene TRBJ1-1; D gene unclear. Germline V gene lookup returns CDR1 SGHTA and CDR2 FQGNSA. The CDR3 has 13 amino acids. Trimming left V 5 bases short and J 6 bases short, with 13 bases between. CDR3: CASSLDGFSEAFF. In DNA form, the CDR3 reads TGTGCCAGCAGCCTAGACGGGTTCTCTGAAGCTTTCTTT.

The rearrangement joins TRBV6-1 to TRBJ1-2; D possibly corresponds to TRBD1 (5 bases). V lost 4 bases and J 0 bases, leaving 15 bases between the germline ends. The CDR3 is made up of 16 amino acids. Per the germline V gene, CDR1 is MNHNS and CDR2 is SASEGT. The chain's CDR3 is CASSAETALANYGYTF. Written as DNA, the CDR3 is TGTGCCAGCAGTGCAGAGACAGCGTTAGCTAACTATGGCTACACCTTC.

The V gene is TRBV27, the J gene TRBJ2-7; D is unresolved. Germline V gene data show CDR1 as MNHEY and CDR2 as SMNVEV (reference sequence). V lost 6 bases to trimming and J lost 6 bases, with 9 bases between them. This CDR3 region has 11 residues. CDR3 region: CASSHYREQYF. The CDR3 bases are TGTGCCAGCAGCCACTACCGCGAGCAGTACTTC.

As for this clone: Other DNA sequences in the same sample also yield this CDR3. Here the CDR3 reads CAWSVHGGTEAFF. The CDR3 bases are TGTGCCTGGAGTGTACATGGGGGAACTGAAGCTTTCTTT. The rearrangement uses TRBV30 and TRBJ1-1; D is possibly TRBD1 (5 bases). CDR3 size: 13 residues. V was pared by 0 bases and J by 5 bases, with 10 bases between. The germline gives CDR1 GTSNPN, CDR2 SVGIG (reference sequence). The entire variable domain, with the rest obtained from reference TRBV30 and TRBJ1-1, is as follows: SQTIHQWPATLVQPVGSPLSLECTVEGTSNPNLYWYRQAAGRGLQLLFYSVGIGQISSEVPQNLSASRPQDRQFILSSKKLLLSDSGFYLCAWSVHGGTEAFFGQGTRLTVV.